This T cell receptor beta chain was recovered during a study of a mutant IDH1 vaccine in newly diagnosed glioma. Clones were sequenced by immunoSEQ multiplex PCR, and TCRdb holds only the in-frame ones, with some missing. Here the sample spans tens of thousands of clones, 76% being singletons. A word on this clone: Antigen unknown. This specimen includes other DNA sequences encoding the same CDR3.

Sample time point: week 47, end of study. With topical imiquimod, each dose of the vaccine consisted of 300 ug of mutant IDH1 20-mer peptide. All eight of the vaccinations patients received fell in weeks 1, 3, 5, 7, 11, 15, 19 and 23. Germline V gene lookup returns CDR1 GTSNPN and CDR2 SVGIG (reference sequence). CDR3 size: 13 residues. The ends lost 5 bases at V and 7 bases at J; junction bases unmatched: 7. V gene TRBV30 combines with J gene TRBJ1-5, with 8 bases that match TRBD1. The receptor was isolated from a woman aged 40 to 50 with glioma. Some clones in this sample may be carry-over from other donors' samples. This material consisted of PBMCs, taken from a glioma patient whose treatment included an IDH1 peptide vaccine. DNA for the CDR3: TGTGCCTGGGGGCCCACAGGGGGACAGCCCCAGCATTTT. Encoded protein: CAWGPTGGQPQHF.